One sample yielded the 26 T cell receptor beta chains listed below, sequenced in a study of kidney transplant recipient with SARS-CoV-2 infection. TCRdb re-analysed the reads in MiXCR, keeping a single row per CDR3 protein. The data show about 240,000 distinct CDR3 sequences, 29% seen once. The sequencing here drew on a blood sample, taken at baseline and between days 110 and 120 from a kidney transplant recipient. These receptors all stem from a young adult male patient who had COVID-19 and was a kidney transplant recipient. T cells may partly derive from the graft donor.

Worth noting for this clonotype: A far larger clone differs by one base, so this is likely a read error. This chain links TRBV3-1 with TRBJ2-5; TRBD2 matches at 14 bases. Germline V lookup: CDR1 LGHDT, CDR2 YNNKEL (reference sequence). The CDR3 loop spans 16 amino acids. The DNA of the CDR3 is TGTGCCAGCAGCCAAGGGACTAGCGGGAGGAGGTACGAGCAGTGCTTC. This sequence encodes CASSQGTSGRRYEQCF.

This clonotype was seen more than once but under ten times. Being one base from a much bigger clone, this may be a read error. The rearrangement links TRBV12-3 or TRBV12-4 to TRBJ2-7; maybe TRBD2 (5 bases). This CDR3 comprises 13 residues. The V gene lost 1 base and the J gene lost 2 bases, with 6 bases spanning the gap. CDR3 amino acids: CASSLVGAYEQYF. The DNA of the CDR3 is TGTGCCAGCAGTTTAGTCGGGGCCTACGAGCAGTACTTC.

In this sample, this clonotype turned up many times. The chain employs TRBV5-8 and TRBJ2-7; no clear D. The V gene lost 3 bases and the J gene lost 5 bases, with 6 bases spanning the gap. Germline CDR1 SGHTS, CDR2 YDEGEE. The CDR3 totals 11 residues. The CDR3 reads CASSSFHEQYF. Here the CDR3 DNA reads TGTGCCAGCAGCTCATTTCACGAGCAGTACTTC.

This clonotype was detected ten times or more. This chain links TRBV5-1 with TRBJ1-2; TRBD1 might be the D (5 bases). Germline assignment: CDR1 SGHRS and CDR2 YFSETQ. Trimming shortened V by 4 bases and J by 4 bases, and 14 bases separated the two germline ends. The CDR3 contains 14 residues. DNA for the CDR3: TGCGCCAGCAGCGTAGATGGGGCCACCTATGGCTACACCTTC. This encodes CASSVDGATYGYTF.

To note about this clonotype: A much larger clone sits a single nucleotide away, making a read error possible. J is TRBJ2-7 and V is TRBV5-5; a possible D gene is TRBD2 (5 bases). Germline CDR1 and CDR2: SGHKS and YYEKEE (reference sequence). This CDR3 comprises 16 residues. With 3 bases removed from V and 2 bases from J, the gap between germline ends came to 18 bases. The CDR3 bases are TGTGCCAGCAGCTCGTCAGAGCGGAGGAGCCCCTACGAGCAGTACTTC. Translation gives CASSSSERRSPYEQYF.

As to this clonotype: A much larger clone is a single base away; this may be a read error. The chain employs TRBV14 and TRBJ2-1, with 8 positions matching TRBD2. Germline CDR1 SGHDN, CDR2 FVKESK. The CDR3 has 16 amino acids. Here the CDR3 reads CASSPGVAGFGGGQSF. CDR3 coding DNA: TGTGCCAGCAGCCCCGGAGTAGCGGGATTTGGGGGTGGGCAGTCCTTC.

This clonotype has ten or more counts. The V gene is TRBV23-1, the J gene TRBJ1-2; D unresolved. TRBV23-1 is recorded as an ORF, its role being uncertain. V lost 5 bases and J lost 4, with 23 bases in between. The CDR3 totals 17 residues. In DNA, the CDR3 is TGCGCCAGCAGTTGCTCCGAGCTACGCAGAAAGACCTATGGCTACACCTTC. Amino acids: CASSCSELRRKTYGYTF.

Regarding this clonotype: Possible read error: a much larger clone is one base away. In nucleotides, the CDR3 is TGTGCCAGCACTCAGTGGACCGAATTTGAAAAACTGTTTTTT. Translation gives CASTQWTEFEKLFF. The V call is TRBV6-2 or TRBV6-3, the J call TRBJ1-4; unclear D gene. Germline assignment: CDR1 MNHEY and CDR2 SVGEGT. Trimming pared 7 bases from V and 7 bases from J, leaving 16 bases between. The CDR3 sequence is 14 residues long.

In the case of this clonotype: A much more abundant neighbour one base away suggests this may be a read error. This rearrangement joins TRBV29-1 to TRBJ2-4, with TRBD1 as a possible D gene (6 bases). The assigned J gene may be wrong: the sequence end matches TRBJ1-2 better. The CDR3 spans 12 residues. Germline-derived CDR1 and CDR2 are SQVTM and ANQGSEA. CDR3 in DNA: TGCAGCGTTGGAGGGGGGGCTGGTGGCTACACCTTC. Its protein is CSVGGGAGGYTF.

On this clonotype: Being one base from a much bigger clone, this may be a read error. The chain uses TRBV10-1 and TRBJ2-2, with 8 bases matching TRBD1. Germline CDR1 reads WNHNN; CDR2 reads SYGVQD (reference sequence). This CDR3 region has 13 residues. CDR3 loop: CASRDRDTGGLFF. The CDR3, as DNA: TGCGCCAGCAGGGACAGGGACACCGGGGGGCTGTTTTTT.

A remark on this clonotype: This may come from a read error, since a much larger clone is one base off. The chain combines TRBV10-2 with TRBJ2-2, with D perhaps matching TRBD1 or TRBD2 (5 bases each). V lost 3 bases to trimming and J lost 4 bases, with 12 bases between them. CDR1 is WSHSY, CDR2 SAAADI, per germline. The CDR3 runs to 15 residues. The CDR3 bases are TGCGCCAGCAGTGATCCAGGGAGAAGCACCGGGGAGCTGTTTTTT. It yields the protein CASSDPGRSTGELFF.

This clonotype came up many times. The chain has TRBV5-3 and TRBJ1-2; D uncertain. TRBV5-3 is annotated as an ORF whose role is uncertain. V gave up 7 bases and J gave up 4 bases, with 23 bases separating them. The CDR3 runs to 16 residues. The CDR3 DNA reads as TGTGCCAGAGCCGGAATAGTGGTGAGAAAGACCTATGGCTACACCTTC. Its protein is CARAGIVVRKTYGYTF.

This clonotype has more than one count but fewer than ten. The genes are TRBV19 and TRBJ1-2; no firm D call. Deletions cut 4 bases from V and 4 bases from J, with 22 bases between. In germline, CDR1 is LNHDA, CDR2 SQIVND (reference sequence). The CDR3 contains 17 residues. CDR3 amino acids: CASSNRTTNRKTYGYTF. CDR3 nucleotide sequence: TGTGCCAGTAGTAATCGTACGACAAATCGAAAGACCTATGGCTACACCTTC.

In its sample, this clonotype was seen many times. The chain carries TRBV18 and TRBJ2-7, with D possibly TRBD2 on 6 matching bases. The CDR3 consists of 15 residues. CDR1 and CDR2 from the germline V gene are KGHSH and LQKENI. Trimming took off 0 bases at V and 5 bases at J, with 14 bases between the two ends. The CDR3 DNA reads TGTGCCAGCTCACCACCGGGGGGAATTGGAAACGAGCAGTACTTC. This gives the protein CASSPPGGIGNEQYF.

This clonotype appeared many times. This chain uses TRBV11-3 with TRBJ2-3; D is unclear. The V end lost 5 bases, the J end lost 5 bases, and 5 bases lay between the germline ends. Germline CDR1 and CDR2: SGHNT and YENEEA. The CDR3 has 11 amino acids. The DNA of the CDR3 is TGTGCCAGCAGCCCTAGAGATACGCAGTATTTT. Protein sequence: CASSPRDTQYF. Filled out from reference TRBV11-3 and TRBJ2-3, the complete variable domain reads EAGVVQSPRYKIIEKKQPVAFWCNPISGHNTLYWYLQNLGQGPELLIRYENEEAVDDSQLPKDRFSAERLKGVDSTLKIQPAELGDSAVYLCASSPRDTQYFGPGTRLTVL.

This clonotype was counted many times. The rearrangement uses TRBV15 and TRBJ2-7; possibly TRBD2 for D (5 bases). The CDR3 runs to 16 residues. Trimming removed 1 base at V and 5 bases at J, with 18 bases between. The germline CDR1 and CDR2 sequences are LNHNV and YYDKDF (reference sequence). The DNA of the CDR3 is TGTGCCACCAGCAGAGTTCGGGATTCAGTTAATAACGAGCAGTACTTC. This encodes CATSRVRDSVNNEQYF. Based on the CDR3 plus reference TRBV15 and TRBJ2-7, the full variable domain is DAMVIQNPRYQVTQFGKPVTLSCSQTLNHNVMYWYQQKSSQAPKLLFHYYDKDFNNEADTPDNFQSRRPNTSFCFLDIRSPGLGDTAMYLCATSRVRDSVNNEQYFGPGTRLTVT.

This clonotype was recorded many times. The genes are TRBV13 and TRBJ2-7; 12 bases map to TRBD1. With 0 bases clipped from V and 3 bases from J, the junction kept 6 bases outside the gene matches. The CDR3 totals 17 residues. CDR1 is PRHDT, CDR2 FYEKMQ, per germline (reference sequence). CDR3 nucleotides: TGTGCCAGCAGCTTAGGCCTAGGGACAGGGGGCGGCTACGAGCAGTACTTC. This codes for CASSLGLGTGGGYEQYF.

This clonotype turned up a few times. This chain links TRBV10-3 with TRBJ2-3; 7 positions match TRBD2. J was trimmed by 2 bases and V by 3 bases; bases with no gene match: 2. The CDR3 extends over 14 amino acids. Germline V CDR1 and CDR2: ENHRY, SYGVKD. The DNA for the CDR3 is TGTGCCATCAGTGAAGCGGGGACCACAGATACGCAGTATTTT. Translated: CAISEAGTTDTQYF.

Regarding this clonotype: Since a much larger clone is just one base distant, this may be a read error. The V gene is TRBV4-1, the J gene TRBJ1-2, with a weak D call TRBD1 (5 bases). The germline gives CDR1 MGHRA, CDR2 YSYEKL. This CDR3 contains 14 residues. CDR3 amino acids: CASGQARWGSGYTF. The CDR3 coding sequence is TGCGCCAGCGGCCAAGCTCGGTGGGGGAGTGGCTACACCTTC.

There are many counts of this clonotype. V gene TRBV6-5 combines with J gene TRBJ2-6; D call uncertain. The V gene lost 6 bases and the J gene lost 0 bases, with 9 bases spanning the gap. Germline V lookup: CDR1 MNHEY, CDR2 SVGAGI. The CDR3 has 15 residues. Here the CDR3 reads CASRRSTSGANVLTF. Written as DNA, the CDR3 is TGTGCCAGCAGGAGGAGTACCTCTGGGGCCAACGTCCTGACTTTC.

In regard to this clonotype: The CDR3 does not close with the conserved phenylalanine or tryptophan, likely indicating a read error. This chain's CDR3 is CASSLGDPSGFGNTIYL. The CDR3 DNA follows: TGTGCCAGCAGCTTAGGGGACCCCTCAGGGTTTGGAAACACCATATATCTT. V and J are TRBV13 and TRBJ1-3; D is possibly TRBD1 (5 bases). Per germline, CDR1 PRHDT and CDR2 FYEKMQ (reference sequence). The CDR3 length is 17 residues. The germline V and J ends were trimmed by 0 bases and 3 bases, with 15 bases remaining between them.

This clonotype has only one observation. This may arise from a read error, as a much more abundant clone is one base away. The chain links TRBV3-1 to TRBJ2-3; D is unresolved. This CDR3 spans 17 amino acids. V lost 5 bases to trimming and J lost 5 bases, with 23 bases between them. Germline V lookup: CDR1 LGHDT, CDR2 YNNKEL (reference sequence). Here the CDR3 reads CASSGSFPFVTQDTQYF. CDR3 bases: TGTGCCAGCAGCGGATCGTTCCCATTTGTCACGCAAGATACGCAGTATTTT.

This clonotype came up many times. The chain joins TRBV28 to TRBJ1-2; 9 bases align to TRBD1. V lost 5 bases, J lost 0 bases, and 13 bases stayed unmatched. From germline, CDR1 is MDHEN and CDR2 SYDVKM. The CDR3 length is 18 residues. CDR3 in amino acids: CASSPPGTGPYANYGYTF. The CDR3 coding sequence is TGTGCCAGCAGTCCTCCCGGGACAGGGCCTTACGCTAACTATGGCTACACCTTC.

Note on this clonotype: It may be a read error: a sequence one base away is much more abundant. V is TRBV10-3 and J is TRBJ2-1; D not resolved. V was cut by 0 bases and J by 5 bases, with 14 bases left in between. In germline, CDR1 is ENHRY, CDR2 SYGVKD. This CDR3 contains 16 residues. The CDR3 spells CAISESLVGSHNEQFF. CDR3 sequence (DNA): TGTGCCATCAGTGAGTCTCTGGTGGGTTCCCACAATGAGCAGTTCTTC.

This clonotype appeared many times. CDR3 coding DNA: TGTGCCAGTAGTACTGCTCAGACAAATCACAAAGTCGGGGCCAACGTCCTGACTTTC. Amino acids: CASSTAQTNHKVGANVLTF. This rearrangement joins TRBV19 to TRBJ2-6; D gene uncertain. The V end lost 4 bases, the J end lost 4 bases, and 23 bases lay between the germline ends. The CDR3 is 19 residues long. Germline values: CDR1 LNHDA, CDR2 SQIVND (reference sequence). The full variable domain, rest sourced from reference TRBV19 and TRBJ2-6, is DGGITQSPKYLFRKEGQNVTLSCEQNLNHDAMYWYRQDPGQGLRLIYYSQIVNDFQKGDIAEGYSVSREKKESFPLTVTSAQKNPTAFYLCASSTAQTNHKVGANVLTFGAGSRLTVL.

To note about this clonotype: An end of the junction differs from the germline gene, which may be a read error. V usage is TRBV10-2 and J usage is TRBJ2-1; 10 nucleotides line up with TRBD1. This CDR3 is 16 amino acids long. Germline V gene data show CDR1 as WSHSY and CDR2 as SAAADI. The CDR3 DNA reads as TGCACCAGCAGTGAGGCCTGGACAGGGGGGGGGGATGAGCAGTTCTTC. Protein: CTSSEAWTGGGDEQFF.